This TCR beta chain was captured in a study of regulatory T cells in long-lasting Graves disease. The V end was cut by 5 bases, the J end by 10 bases, with 21 bases between. The germline gives CDR1 SGHTA, CDR2 FQGTGA. The CDR3 loop spans 15 amino acids. Sample time point: newly diagnosed GD, antithyroid drugs for less than 3 months. Generation of the TCR library employed RNA extracted from PBMCs. Construction of the TCR beta libraries employed iRepertoire HTBI primers in conjunction with Arm-PCR of CDR3 regions. TCRdb re-called the multiplex PCR reads with MiXCR, one entry per CDR3 protein. The sample shows approximately 480,000 distinct CDR3 sequences, under 20% of them seen only once. These records were also assigned to another study, of T cells in Graves' hyperthyroidism and ophthalmopathy.

This material consisted of peripheral blood mononuclear cells (PBMCs), taken at new diagnosis, from a patient treated with antithyroid drugs. This TCR was sampled from a man aged 35-49 years with Graves disease. The gene calls are TRBV7-3 and TRBJ1-5, with TRBD1 as a possible D gene (5 bases). The CDR3 DNA sequence: TGTGCCAGCAGCCGGAACTCGGGACTTCCTTCTCCCCAGCATTTT. This encodes CASSRNSGLPSPQHF.